Sequencing of this TCR beta chain was carried out in a study of blood T cell repertoires in COVID-19. Study information: Material from acute and convalescent COVID-19 was sourced from the United States, Italy and Spain. Sources were T cells, B-cell-depleted T cells, or PBMCs; the material itself was cDNA or gDNA.

As handled by the study authors: Reference gene primer amplification gave nucleated cell count estimates. Clones were sequenced by immunoSEQ multiplex PCR, and TCRdb holds only the in-frame ones, with some missing. Clonal size and the V and J genes are those of that table, whereas D and trimming came from the DNA. The sample includes more than 90,000 clones, 70% to 85% of them seen just once. There are a few counts of this clone. The V gene's germline CDR1 is MNHEY and CDR2 SVGEGT. J was trimmed by 8 bases and V by 6 bases; bases with no gene match: 13. The length of the CDR3 is 15 residues. The sequence was collected from a human donor in a cohort sampled during active COVID-19. This chain uses TRBV6-2 or TRBV6-3 with TRBJ1-2; 9 bases are a match to TRBD1. Material: peripheral blood. The CDR3 sequence is CASSSLPGQGRGYTF. CDR3 bases: TGTGCCAGCAGCTCCCTCCCCGGACAGGGGAGAGGCTACACCTTC.